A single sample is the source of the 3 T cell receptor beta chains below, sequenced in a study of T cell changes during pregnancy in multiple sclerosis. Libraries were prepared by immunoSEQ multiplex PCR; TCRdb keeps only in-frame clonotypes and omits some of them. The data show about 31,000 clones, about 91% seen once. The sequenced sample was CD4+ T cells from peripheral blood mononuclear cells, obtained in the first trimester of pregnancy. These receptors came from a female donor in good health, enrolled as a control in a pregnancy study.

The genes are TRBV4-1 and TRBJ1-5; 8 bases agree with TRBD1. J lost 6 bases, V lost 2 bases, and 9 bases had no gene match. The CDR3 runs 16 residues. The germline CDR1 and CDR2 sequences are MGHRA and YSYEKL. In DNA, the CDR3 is TGCGCCAGCAGCCAATCCGAGGACAGGGTGGGTCAGCCCCAGCATTTT. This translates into CASSQSEDRVGQPQHF.

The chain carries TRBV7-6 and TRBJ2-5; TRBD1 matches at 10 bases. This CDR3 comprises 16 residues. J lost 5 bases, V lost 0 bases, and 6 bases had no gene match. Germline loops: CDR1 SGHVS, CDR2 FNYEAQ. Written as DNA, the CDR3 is TGTGCCAGCAGCTTAGCTGCCGACAGGGGGCGTGAGACCCAGTACTTC. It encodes CASSLAADRGRETQYF.

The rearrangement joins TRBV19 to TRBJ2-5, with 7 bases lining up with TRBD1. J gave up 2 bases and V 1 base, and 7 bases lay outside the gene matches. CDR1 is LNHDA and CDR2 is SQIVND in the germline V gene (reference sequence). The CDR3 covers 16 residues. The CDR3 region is CASSIGAGTVQETQYF. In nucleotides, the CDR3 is TGTGCCAGTAGTATAGGGGCCGGGACAGTACAAGAGACCCAGTACTTC.